The clone carrying this TCR beta chain came up a few times. As yet, its antigen is unknown. This CDR3 has 15 amino acids. Germline CDR1 reads MGHRA; CDR2 reads YSYEKL. Trimming took off 3 bases at V and 7 bases at J, with 18 bases between the two ends. This entry comes from a study of T cell repertoires in cytomegalovirus infection. Study-level background: From public TCR beta signatures came an indication of both CMV infection and matching HLA type. General study findings and limits: Summed frequency of shared TCR beta families picked out CMV carriers who also had the relevant HLA. Dominating the ex vivo response were HLA-C-restricted CMV-specific TCR beta clonotypes.

MiXCR, applied by TCRdb to the reads, yields one record per CDR3 protein. The repertoire holds around 180,000 distinct CDR3 sequences, with over 25% as singletons. The sequencing input was PBMCs. The V and J genes are TRBV4-1 and TRBJ1-1, with D maybe TRBD1 (5 bases). This receptor was obtained from a human donor in good health (CMV status not recorded). Some clones in this sample may be carry-over from other donors' samples. The CDR3 reads CASSQLGGGLGEAFF. CDR3 DNA: TGCGCCAGCAGCCAGCTTGGCGGGGGGTTGGGTGAAGCTTTCTTT.